The rows below give T cell receptor beta chains drawn from one sample of a study of blood T cell repertoires in COVID-19. Generated by immunoSEQ multiplex PCR, the TCRdb table keeps only in-frame clones and is missing some. The repertoire holds 300,000 or so clones, with nearly 90% as singletons. The sequencing sample was made of PBMCs or T cells enriched from blood (not recorded which). The receptors stem from a woman under 40 who had recovered from COVID-19. The CDR3 runs from the conserved cysteine through the conserved F or W. The order of the fields is clone size, J gene, D gene, V gene, CDR3 DNA, CDR3 protein. The D gene is left open where the match is weak. The size entry is marked missing in some rows and otherwise reads once, few, many or a size class.

size: NA
J: TRBJ1-1
D: TRBD1
V: TRBV7-6
DNA: TGTGCCAGCAGCGCCCCCGGACAGGGGGTCACTGAAGCTTTCTTT
CDR3: CASSAPGQGVTEAFF

size: once
J: TRBJ1-2
D: NA
V: TRBV7-8
DNA: TGTGCCAGCAGCCTACTGGACAGCATGTATGGCTACACCTTC
CDR3: CASSLLDSMYGYTF

size: NA
J: TRBJ1-3
D: NA
V: TRBV9
DNA: TGTGCCAGCAGCACAGAGGTGGACAGTGGAAACACCATATATTTT
CDR3: CASSTEVDSGNTIYF

size: NA
J: TRBJ2-3
D: NA
V: TRBV7-9
DNA: TGTGCCAGCAGCTTGGTGGCCCCTTCAGATACGCAGTATTTT
CDR3: CASSLVAPSDTQYF

size: NA
J: TRBJ2-4
D: NA
V: TRBV4-1
DNA: TGCGCCAGCAGCCCCTGGCCGGCAGGGATGGCCAAAAACATTCAGTACTTC
CDR3: CASSPWPAGMAKNIQYF

size: NA
J: TRBJ1-1
D: NA
V: TRBV5-1
DNA: TGCGCCAGCAGCTTGGGAGCGGGAATGAACACTGAAGCTTTCTTT
CDR3: CASSLGAGMNTEAFF

size: NA
J: TRBJ1-3
D: NA
V: TRBV5-1
DNA: TGCGCCAGCAGCTTGGACAGGCCCTCTGGAAACACCATATATTTT
CDR3: CASSLDRPSGNTIYF

size: NA
J: TRBJ1-5
D: TRBD1
V: TRBV6-1
DNA: TGTGCCAGCAGTGGAGGGACAGGGAAGAGCAATCAGCCCCAGCATTTT
CDR3: CASSGGTGKSNQPQHF

size: NA
J: TRBJ1-2
D: NA
V: TRBV13
DNA: TGTGCCAGCAGCCCCCCGGTGTGGTCCTCAGGTTATGGCTACACCTTC
CDR3: CASSPPVWSSGYGYTF

size: NA
J: TRBJ2-2
D: NA
V: TRBV4-2
DNA: TGTGCCAGCAGCCAAGAATCGTTGTCGAACACCGGGGAGCTGTTTTTT
CDR3: CASSQESLSNTGELFF

size: NA
J: TRBJ1-2
D: NA
V: TRBV5-1
DNA: TGCGCCAGCAGCTTGGATGGAGGTACTAACTATGGCTACACCTTC
CDR3: CASSLDGGTNYGYTF

size: NA
J: TRBJ2-5
D: NA
V: TRBV5-1
DNA: TGCGCCAGCAGCTTTCGGCCCCCGGAGTACCAAGAGACCCAGTACTTC
CDR3: CASSFRPPEYQETQYF

size: NA
J: TRBJ1-1
D: NA
V: TRBV5-1
DNA: TGCGCCAGCAGCTCCACTGCGGACACTGAAGCTTTCTTT
CDR3: CASSSTADTEAFF

size: NA
J: TRBJ2-2
D: NA
V: TRBV7-2
DNA: TGTGCCAGCAGCTTAGACAGACCGAACACCGGGGAGCTGTTTTTT
CDR3: CASSLDRPNTGELFF

size: NA
J: TRBJ1-6
D: TRBD1
V: TRBV19
DNA: TGTGCCAGTAGTATAGATTCACAGGGGCGGAATTCACCCCTCCACTTT
CDR3: CASSIDSQGRNSPLHF

size: NA
J: TRBJ1-6
D: TRBD1
V: TRBV6-5
DNA: TGTGCCAGCAGATCGGGACAGCGTAATTCACCCCTCCACTTT
CDR3: CASRSGQRNSPLHF

size: NA
J: TRBJ1-1
D: NA
V: TRBV7-2
DNA: TGTGCCAGCAGTCCCTTGAACACTGAAGCTTTCTTT
CDR3: CASSPLNTEAFF

size: NA
J: TRBJ2-1
D: TRBD1
V: TRBV29-1
DNA: TGCAGCGTTGAACCCTCGACAGGGGGAGCCAATGAGCAGTTCTTC
CDR3: CSVEPSTGGANEQFF

size: NA
J: TRBJ2-3
D: TRBD2
V: TRBV30
DNA: TGTGCCTGGAGTGACAGTGTTACTAGCGGGGGTGATACGCAGTATTTT
CDR3: CAWSDSVTSGGDTQYF

size: NA
J: TRBJ1-2
D: NA
V: TRBV20-1
DNA: TGCAGTGCTAGTATGGTGGAGGGTTCTCATGGCTACACCTTC
CDR3: CSASMVEGSHGYTF

size: NA
J: TRBJ2-2
D: NA
V: TRBV6-6
DNA: TGTGCCAGCAAAGACGGGCAGGGGCCACCCACCGGGGAGCTGTTTTTT
CDR3: CASKDGQGPPTGELFF

size: NA
J: TRBJ2-7
D: NA
V: TRBV9
DNA: TGTGCCAGCAGCGAGACCACAGGGCCCTACGAGCAGTACTTC
CDR3: CASSETTGPYEQYF

size: once
J: TRBJ1-1
D: TRBD1
V: TRBV12-3/TRBV12-4
DNA: TGTGCCAGCAGGACAGGGTGGAGGACTGAAGCTTTCTTT
CDR3: CASRTGWRTEAFF

size: NA
J: TRBJ1-2
D: TRBD1
V: TRBV6-2/TRBV6-3
DNA: TGTGCCAGCAGTTGGTTACAGGGGGCGCAAGGCTACACCTTC
CDR3: CASSWLQGAQGYTF

size: few
J: TRBJ1-6
D: NA
V: TRBV21-1
DNA: TGTGCCAGCAGCAAAGCGTTCGGACAGGGGCCGCACGCTAATAATTCACCCCTCCACTTT
CDR3: CASSKAFGQGPHANNSPLHF